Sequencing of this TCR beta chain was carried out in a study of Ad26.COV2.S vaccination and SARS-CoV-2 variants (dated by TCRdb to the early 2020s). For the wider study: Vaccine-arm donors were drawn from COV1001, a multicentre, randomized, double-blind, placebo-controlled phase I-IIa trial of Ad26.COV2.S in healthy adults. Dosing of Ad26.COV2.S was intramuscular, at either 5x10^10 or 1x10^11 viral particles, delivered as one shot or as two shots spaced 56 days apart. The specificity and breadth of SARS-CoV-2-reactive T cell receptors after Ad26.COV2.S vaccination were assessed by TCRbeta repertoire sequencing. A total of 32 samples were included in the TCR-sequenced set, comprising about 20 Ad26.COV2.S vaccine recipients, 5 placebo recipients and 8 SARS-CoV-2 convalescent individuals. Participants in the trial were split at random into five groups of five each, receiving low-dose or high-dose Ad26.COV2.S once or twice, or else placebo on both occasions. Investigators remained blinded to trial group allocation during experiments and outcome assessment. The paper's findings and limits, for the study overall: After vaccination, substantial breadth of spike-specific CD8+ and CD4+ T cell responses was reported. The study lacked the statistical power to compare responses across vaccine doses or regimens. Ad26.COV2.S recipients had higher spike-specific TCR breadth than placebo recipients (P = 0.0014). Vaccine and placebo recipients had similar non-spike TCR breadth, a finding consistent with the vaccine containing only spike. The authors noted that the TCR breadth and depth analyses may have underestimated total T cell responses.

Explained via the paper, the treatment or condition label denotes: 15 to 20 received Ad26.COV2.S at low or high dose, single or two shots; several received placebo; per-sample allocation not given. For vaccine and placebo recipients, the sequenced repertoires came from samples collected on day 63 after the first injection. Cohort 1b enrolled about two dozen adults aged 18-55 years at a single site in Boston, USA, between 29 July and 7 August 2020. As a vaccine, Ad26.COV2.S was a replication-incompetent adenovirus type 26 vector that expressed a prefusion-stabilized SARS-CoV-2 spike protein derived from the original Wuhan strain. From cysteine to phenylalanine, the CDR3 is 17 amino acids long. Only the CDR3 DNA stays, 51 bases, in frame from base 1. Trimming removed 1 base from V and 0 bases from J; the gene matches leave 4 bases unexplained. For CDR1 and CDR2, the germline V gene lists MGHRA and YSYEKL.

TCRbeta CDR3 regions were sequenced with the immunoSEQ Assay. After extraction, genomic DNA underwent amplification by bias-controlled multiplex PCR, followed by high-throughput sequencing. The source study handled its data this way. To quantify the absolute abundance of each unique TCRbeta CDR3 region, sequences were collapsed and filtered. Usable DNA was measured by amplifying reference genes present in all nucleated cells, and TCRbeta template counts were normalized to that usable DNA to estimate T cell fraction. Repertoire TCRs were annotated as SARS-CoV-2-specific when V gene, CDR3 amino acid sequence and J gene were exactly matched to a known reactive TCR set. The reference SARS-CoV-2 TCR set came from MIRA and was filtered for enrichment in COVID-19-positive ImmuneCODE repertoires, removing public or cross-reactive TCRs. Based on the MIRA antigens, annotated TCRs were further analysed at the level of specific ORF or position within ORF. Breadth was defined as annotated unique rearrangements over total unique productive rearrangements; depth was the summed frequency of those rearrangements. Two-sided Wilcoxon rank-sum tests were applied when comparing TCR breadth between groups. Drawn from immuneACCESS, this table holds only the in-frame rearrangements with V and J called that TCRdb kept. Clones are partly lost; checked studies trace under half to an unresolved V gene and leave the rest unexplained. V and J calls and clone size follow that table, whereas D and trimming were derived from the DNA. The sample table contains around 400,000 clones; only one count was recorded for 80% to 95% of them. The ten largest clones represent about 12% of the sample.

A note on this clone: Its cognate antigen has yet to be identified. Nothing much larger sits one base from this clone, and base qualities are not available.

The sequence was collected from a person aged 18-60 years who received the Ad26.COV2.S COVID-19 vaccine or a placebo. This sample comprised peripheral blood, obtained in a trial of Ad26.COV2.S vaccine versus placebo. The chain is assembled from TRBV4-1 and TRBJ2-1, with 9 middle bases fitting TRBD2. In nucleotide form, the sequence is TGCGCCAGCAGCCAAGGACTAGCGGACCTCTCCTACAATGAGCAGTTCTTC. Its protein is CASSQGLADLSYNEQFF.